These 16 T cell receptor beta chains were all obtained from the same sample, sequenced in a study of metastatic and nonmetastatic thyroid tumors. No patient had received any treatment before thyroid surgery. TCRdb reprocessed the PCR reads via MiXCR. In the table there are about 14,000 clones, approximately 30% of which are singletons. The sample consisted of tumor tissue. Every receptor here comes from a female donor with papillary thyroid cancer or a benign thyroid nodule (not recorded which). Some clones in this sample may be carry-over from other donors' samples.

This clone is medium-sized by share. The V call is TRBV9, the J call TRBJ1-4; 8 nucleotides align to TRBD1. J was trimmed by 3 bases and V by 0 bases; bases with no gene match: 7. The CDR3 is 17 residues long. Germline CDR1 and CDR2: SGDLS and YYNGEE. The CDR3 DNA reads TGTGCCAGCAGCGTAGCTTCAGGGGGCGCCCCTAATGAAAAACTGTTTTTT. Its translation is CASSVASGGAPNEKLFF.

The gene calls are TRBV27 and TRBJ1-1; D not resolved. Trimming pared 0 bases from V and 5 bases from J, leaving 10 bases between. This CDR3 comprises 14 residues. Germline values: CDR1 MNHEY, CDR2 SMNVEV (reference sequence). The CDR3 loop reads CASSLSVHGTEAFF. CDR3 sequence (DNA): TGTGCCAGCAGTTTATCGGTCCACGGTACTGAAGCTTTCTTT.

There are many counts of this clone. V usage is TRBV11-2 and J usage is TRBJ2-5; 8 positions agree with TRBD2. V gave up 1 base and J gave up 4 bases; unmatched junction bases: 2. The CDR3 is 14 residues long. CDR1 is SGHAT and CDR2 is FQNNGV in the germline V gene. CDR3 sequence reads: CASSLAGGPETQYF. Here the CDR3 DNA reads TGTGCCAGCAGCTTAGCGGGGGGGCCAGAGACCCAGTACTTC.

By sample fraction, this clone is medium-sized. The chain uses TRBV20-1 and TRBJ2-2, with D perhaps matching TRBD1 or TRBD2 (5 bases each). Germline CDR1 is DFQATT and CDR2 is SNEGSKA (reference sequence). CDR3 size: 14 residues. V was trimmed by 3 bases and J by 0 bases, leaving 8 bases between them. The DNA for the CDR3 is TGCAGTGCTAGGGGGGTTGCGAACACCGGGGAGCTGTTTTTT. Protein sequence: CSARGVANTGELFF.

The rearrangement uses TRBV6-4 and TRBJ2-3, with 10 bases fitting TRBD2. V trimming: 3 bases; J trimming: 4 bases; junction bases outside the gene matches: 4. Germline V gene data show CDR1 as MRHNA and CDR2 as SNTAGT. This CDR3 contains 15 residues. In nucleotides, the CDR3 is TGTGCCAGCAGTGAAAGAGCGGGAGGGGCAGATACGCAGTATTTT. Amino acids: CASSERAGGADTQYF.

This clone is termed medium-sized. The CDR3 DNA reads TGTGCCAGCAGTAGGGATTCACGAAACACCATATATTTT. Translating gives CASSRDSRNTIYF. This chain links TRBV2 with TRBJ1-3; D not resolved. This CDR3 region has 13 residues. Germline lookup yields CDR1 SNHLY and CDR2 FYNNEI. Trimming left V 5 bases short and J 5 bases short, with 10 bases between. Looking up the rest from reference TRBV2 and TRBJ1-3 gives the full variable domain: EPEVTQTPSHQVTQMGQEVILRCVPISNHLYFYWYRQILGQKVEFLVSFYNNEISEKSEIFDDQFSVERPDGSNFTLKIRSTKLEDSAMYFCASSRDSRNTIYFGEGSWLTVV.

This clone is medium-sized within its sample. The chain combines TRBV19 with TRBJ2-1; D remains unclear. Germline CDR1 is LNHDA and CDR2 is SQIVND (reference sequence). Trimming cost V 1 base and J 7 bases, with 11 bases left between them. This CDR3 spans 14 amino acids. CDR3 in DNA: TGTGCCAGTAGTATAGGTCCAGGTGGGAATGAGCAGTTCTTC. Translated: CASSIGPGGNEQFF.

This clone was detected many times. J is TRBJ1-1 and V is TRBV2; D is undetermined. The CDR3 spans 12 residues. Trimming took off 2 bases at V and 1 base at J, with 2 bases between the two ends. Germline CDR1 SNHLY, CDR2 FYNNEI. In DNA form, the CDR3 reads TGTGCCAGCAGTGAATGGAACACTGAAGCTTTCTTT. It specifies CASSEWNTEAFF.

This clone occurred many times. J is TRBJ2-3 and V is TRBV5-1, with 7 nucleotides matching TRBD2. This CDR3 comprises 15 residues. The ends lost 2 bases at V and 3 bases at J; junction bases unmatched: 6. Germline V gene sequence: CDR1 SGHRS, CDR2 YFSETQ. DNA for the CDR3: TGCGCCAGCAGCTTCGGCGGGAGTGAAACAGATACGCAGTATTTT. Protein product: CASSFGGSETDTQYF. Drawing the rest from reference TRBV5-1 and TRBJ2-3, the complete variable domain is KAGVTQTPRYLIKTRGQQVTLSCSPISGHRSVSWYQQTPGQGLQFLFEYFSETQRNKGNFPGRFSGRQFSNSRSEMNVSTLELGDSALYLCASSFGGSETDTQYFGPGTRLTVL.

As concerns this clone: The junction and the germline gene differ at one end; a read error may be behind it. The chain combines TRBV2 with TRBJ2-3; 10 nucleotides align to TRBD2. Germline V CDR1 and CDR2: SNHLY, FYNNEI. CDR3 length: 17 residues. CDR3 nucleotides: TGTGTCAGCAGTGCCCGTCTAGCGGGAGATTTCACAGATACGCAGTATTTT. As protein: CVSSARLAGDFTDTQYF.

This chain links TRBV4-2 with TRBJ2-2; D is perhaps TRBD1 (6 bases). Germline CDR1 LGHNA, CDR2 YNFKEQ. The CDR3 length is 16 residues. Trimming took 0 bases from V and 1 from J, leaving 9 bases between them. The DNA of the CDR3 is TGTGCCAGCAGCCAAGATGGGGGCGAGAACACCGGGGAGCTGTTTTTT. Translated, it gives CASSQDGGENTGELFF.

The chain carries TRBV12-3 or TRBV12-4 and TRBJ1-3, with D maybe TRBD1 (6 bases). CDR3 size: 15 residues. V gave up 1 base and J gave up 0 bases, with 7 bases separating them. For the CDR3, the DNA is TGTGCCAGCAGTTTAGGACAGGCCTCTGGAAACACCATATATTTT. Amino acid sequence: CASSLGQASGNTIYF.

Within the sample, this clone is medium-sized. V and J are TRBV2 and TRBJ1-5; unclear D gene. Germline lookup yields CDR1 SNHLY and CDR2 FYNNEI. The CDR3 consists of 16 residues. Trimming took 0 bases from V and 7 from J, leaving 16 bases between them. The CDR3 nucleotides are TGTGCCAGCAGTGAAGCGCTTCGAGGGATAGGACAGCCCCAGCATTTT. It translates to CASSEALRGIGQPQHF.

By frequency in the sample, this clone is medium-sized. CDR3 region: CAWSIELPEAFF. The CDR3 region has the DNA TGTGCCTGGAGTATCGAGTTACCTGAAGCTTTCTTT. The chain recombines TRBV30 with TRBJ1-1, with D hard to call. Trimming stripped 2 bases from V and 6 bases from J, with 10 bases between. The CDR3 extends over 12 amino acids. From germline, CDR1 is GTSNPN and CDR2 SVGIG (reference sequence).

This clone was recorded a few times. V is TRBV19 and J is TRBJ1-2, with D possibly being TRBD1 (6 bases). The CDR3 has 15 residues. Trimming left V 6 bases short and J 4 bases short, with 18 bases between. Germline V gene lookup returns CDR1 LNHDA and CDR2 SQIVND (reference sequence). The CDR3 sequence: CASSEGGSSVYGYTF. CDR3 nucleotide sequence: TGTGCCAGTAGCGAGGGGGGTTCTTCTGTCTATGGCTACACCTTC. The variable domain in full, with the rest retrieved from reference TRBV19 and TRBJ1-2, is DGGITQSPKYLFRKEGQNVTLSCEQNLNHDAMYWYRQDPGQGLRLIYYSQIVNDFQKGDIAEGYSVSREKKESFPLTVTSAQKNPTAFYLCASSEGGSSVYGYTFGSGTRLTVV.

The chain couples TRBV5-4 to TRBJ1-2; the D gene is possibly TRBD1 (6 bases). This CDR3 is 12 amino acids long. Germline V gives CDR1 SGHNT, CDR2 YYREEE (reference sequence). V was pared by 5 bases and J by 6 bases, with 11 bases between. The CDR3 loop reads CASSFHRDGYTF. The CDR3 coding sequence is TGTGCCAGCAGTTTTCACAGGGATGGCTACACCTTC.